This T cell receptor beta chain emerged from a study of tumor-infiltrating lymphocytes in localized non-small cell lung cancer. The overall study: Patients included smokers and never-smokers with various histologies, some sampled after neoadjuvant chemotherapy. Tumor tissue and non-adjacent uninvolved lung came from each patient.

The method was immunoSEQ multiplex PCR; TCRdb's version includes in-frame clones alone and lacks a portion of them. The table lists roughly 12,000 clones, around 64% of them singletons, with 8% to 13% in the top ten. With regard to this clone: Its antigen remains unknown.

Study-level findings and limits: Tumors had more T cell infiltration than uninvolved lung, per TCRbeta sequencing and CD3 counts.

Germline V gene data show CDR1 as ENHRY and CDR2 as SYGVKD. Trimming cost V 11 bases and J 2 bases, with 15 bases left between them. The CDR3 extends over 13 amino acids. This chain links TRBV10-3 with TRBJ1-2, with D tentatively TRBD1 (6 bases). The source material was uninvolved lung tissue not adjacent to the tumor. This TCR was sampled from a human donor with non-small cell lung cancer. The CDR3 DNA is TGTGCCGCAAGGACAGAAGCAAACTATGGCTACACCTTC. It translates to CAARTEANYGYTF.